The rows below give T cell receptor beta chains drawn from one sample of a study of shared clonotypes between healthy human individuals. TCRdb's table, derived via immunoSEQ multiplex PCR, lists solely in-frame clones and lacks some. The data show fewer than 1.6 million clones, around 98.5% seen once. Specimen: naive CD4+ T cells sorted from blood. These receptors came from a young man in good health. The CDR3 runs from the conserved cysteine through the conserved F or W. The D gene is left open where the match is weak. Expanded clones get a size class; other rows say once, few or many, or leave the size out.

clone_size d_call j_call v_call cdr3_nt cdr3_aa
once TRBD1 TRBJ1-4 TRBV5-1 TGCGCCAGCAGCGCCGGGACAGAAGGACTGTCGGCCGAAAAACTGTTTTTT CASSAGTEGLSAEKLFF
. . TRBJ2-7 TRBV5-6 TGTGCCAGCAGCCCAATTATATCCACAGGGTACGAGCAGTACTTC CASSPIISTGYEQYF
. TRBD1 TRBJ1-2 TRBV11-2 TGTGCCAGCAGCCCCCAGGGGGATTATGGCTACACCTTC CASSPQGDYGYTF
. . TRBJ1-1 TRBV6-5 TGTGCCAGCAGTTTCTCGCGGGCCCCGAACACTGAAGCTTTCTTT CASSFSRAPNTEAFF
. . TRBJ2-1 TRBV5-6 TGTGCCAGCAGGGGGCCGTCGGATGAGCAGTTCTTC CASRGPSDEQFF
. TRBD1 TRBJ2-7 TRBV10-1 TGCGCCAGCAGTGGGGACAGTTCGGGGGAGCAGTACTTC CASSGDSSGEQYF
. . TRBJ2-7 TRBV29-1 TGCAGCGTTATAAGGTGGGGAGACGAGCAGTACTTC CSVIRWGDEQYF
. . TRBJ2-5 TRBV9 TGTGCCAGCAGCGTGGCCCCTCAAGAGACCCAGTACTTC CASSVAPQETQYF
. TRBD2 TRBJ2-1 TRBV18 TGTGCCAGCTCACCACTAAGGCGGGAGGGTGAGCAGTTCTTC CASSPLRREGEQFF
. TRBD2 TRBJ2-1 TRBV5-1 TGCGCCAGCAGCTTCGGACTAGCGGGAGTAGATGAGCAGTTCTTC CASSFGLAGVDEQFF
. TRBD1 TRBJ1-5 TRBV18 TGTGCCAGCTCACCACAAAGGGGGCAACAGCCCCAGCATTTT CASSPQRGQQPQHF
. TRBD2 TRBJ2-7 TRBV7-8 TGTGCCAGCAGCCAGACTAGCGGGAGTAAGTTAGGGCAGTACTTC CASSQTSGSKLGQYF
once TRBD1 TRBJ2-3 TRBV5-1 TGCGCCAGCAGTCTTTTGGGACAGGCGGCTAAGAGTTCCAGCACAGATACGCAGTATTTT CASSLLGQAAKSSSTDTQYF
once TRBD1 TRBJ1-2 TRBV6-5 TGTGCCAGCAGCAGGGGACAGGGCCACTATGGCTACACCTTC CASSRGQGHYGYTF
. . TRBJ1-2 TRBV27 TGTGCCAGCTCCCGGGACACCCTCTATGGCTACACCTTC CASSRDTLYGYTF
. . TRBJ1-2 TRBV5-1 TGCGCCAGCAGCTACAACCCCAGGGCTAACTATGGCTACACCTTC CASSYNPRANYGYTF
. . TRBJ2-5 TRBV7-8 TGTGCCAGCAGCCTAACAGATCAAGAGACCCAGTACTTC CASSLTDQETQYF
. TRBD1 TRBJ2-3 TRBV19 TGTGCCAGTAGTACGCCGACAGGGAGCACAGATACGCAGTATTTT CASSTPTGSTDTQYF
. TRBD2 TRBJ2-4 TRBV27 TGTGCCAGCAGTTTTCGATCTAGCGGGAGGGCTCGGTACAATGACATTCAGTACTTC CASSFRSSGRARYNDIQYF
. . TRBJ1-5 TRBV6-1 TGTGCCAGCAGTGAAGCGGGGGGGCAGCCCCAGCATTTT CASSEAGGQPQHF
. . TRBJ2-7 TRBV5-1 TGCGCCAGCAGCTTGGCCTACGAGGGTCTCTCGAGTTACGAGCAGTACTTC CASSLAYEGLSSYEQYF
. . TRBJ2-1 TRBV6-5 TGTGCCAGCAGATCGGACAGATACAATGAGCAGTTCTTC CASRSDRYNEQFF
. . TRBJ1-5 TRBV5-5 TGTGCCAGCAGCTTGGTAGGGGAAAGCAATCAGCCCCAGCATTTT CASSLVGESNQPQHF
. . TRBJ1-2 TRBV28 TGTGCCAGCAGTTTATTCGGACACACGAACATCGGCTACACCTTC CASSLFGHTNIGYTF
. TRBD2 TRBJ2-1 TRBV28 TGTGCCAGCAGAAAAGCGGGAGTAGGCGTCAATGAGCAGTTCTTC CASRKAGVGVNEQFF
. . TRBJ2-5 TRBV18 TGTGCCAGCTCACCCGAAAAAGAGACCCAGTACTTC CASSPEKETQYF
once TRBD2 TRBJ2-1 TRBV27 TGTGCCAGCAGCGGGGGGATAGCGGGTCACCTGAGCTCCTACAATGAGCAGTTCTTC CASSGGIAGHLSSYNEQFF
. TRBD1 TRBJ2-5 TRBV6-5 TGTGCCAGCAGTACCCCGACAGGGCAAGAGACCCAGTACTTC CASSTPTGQETQYF
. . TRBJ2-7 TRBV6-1 TGTGCCACCCGGACCAAGGGGAACTCTTACGAGCAGTACTTC CATRTKGNSYEQYF
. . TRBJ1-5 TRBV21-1 TGTGCCAGCAGCAAAAGTTCCCAGGGGAACCAGCCCCAGCATTTT CASSKSSQGNQPQHF
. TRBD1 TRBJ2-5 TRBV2 TGTGCCAGTTTTGCGGTACAGGGGGCCGAGACCCAGTACTTC CASFAVQGAETQYF
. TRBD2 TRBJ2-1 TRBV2 TGTGCCAGCAGTGGGGGCGGGAGCTCCTACAATGAGCAGTTCTTC CASSGGGSSYNEQFF
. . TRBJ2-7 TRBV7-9 TGTGCCAGCACGCCCTTCGGGTCCTACGAGCAGTACTTC CASTPFGSYEQYF
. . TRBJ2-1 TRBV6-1 TGTGCCAGCTTCCCATTAGTCCCCTTTGAGCAGTTCTTC CASFPLVPFEQFF
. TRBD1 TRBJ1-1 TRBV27 TGTGCCAGCAGTTTTGGGACAGAGGGCACTGAAGCTTTCTTT CASSFGTEGTEAFF
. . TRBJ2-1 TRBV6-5 TGTGCCAGCACCACAGGTGTAGAGCAGTTCTTC CASTTGVEQFF
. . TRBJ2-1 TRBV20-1 TGCAGTGCTAGTTTCGCTGAGCAGTTCTTC CSASFAEQFF
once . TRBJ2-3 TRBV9 TGTGCCAGCAGCGTATCCCTCCGAGATACGCAGTATTTT CASSVSLRDTQYF
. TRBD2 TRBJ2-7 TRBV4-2 TGTGCCAGCAAGGGTGGGCTAGCGGGAGGGCCCTACGAGCAGTACTTC CASKGGLAGGPYEQYF
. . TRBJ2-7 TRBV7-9 TGTGCCAGCAGCCCCCCGGGCTTTACCTACGAGCAGTACTTC CASSPPGFTYEQYF
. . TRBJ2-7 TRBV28 TGTGCCAGCAGTTTAGTGCAGGGGCTGAGTTACTTC CASSLVQGLSYF
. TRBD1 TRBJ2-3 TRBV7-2 TGTGCCAGCAGCGCGGACAGGTCAGATACGCAGTATTTT CASSADRSDTQYF
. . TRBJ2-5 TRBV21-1 TGTGCCAGCAGCAAAGCTGGGGCTAGCGGGCAAGAGACCCAGTACTTC CASSKAGASGQETQYF
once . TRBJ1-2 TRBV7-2 TGTGCCAGCAGCTTACAGAGACAGAGCTATGGCTACACCTTC CASSLQRQSYGYTF
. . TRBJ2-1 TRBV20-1 TGCAGTGCGGAGGGAATCAATGAGCAGTTCTTC CSAEGINEQFF
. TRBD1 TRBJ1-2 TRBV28 TGTGCCAGCAGTCATGCCGGGACAGGGAACTATGGCTACACCTTC CASSHAGTGNYGYTF
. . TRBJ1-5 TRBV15 TGTGCCACCAGCAGAGAAGTAGGACACACAATGGGGCAGCCCCAGCATTTT CATSREVGHTMGQPQHF
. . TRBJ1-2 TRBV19 TGTGCCAGTAGTAATCCGGCCTACTATGGCTACACCTTC CASSNPAYYGYTF
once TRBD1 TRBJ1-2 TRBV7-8 TGTGCCAGCAGCCTAGGGACAGGGGGCGACTATGGCTACACCTTC CASSLGTGGDYGYTF
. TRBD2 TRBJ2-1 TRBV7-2 TGTGCCAGCAGGCCGGGACTAGCGGGAGAGGGGGAGTTCTTC CASRPGLAGEGEFF
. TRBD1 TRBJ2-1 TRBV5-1 TGCGCCAGCAGTTCGGGACAGGGGGCTGGTAATGAGCAGTTCTTC CASSSGQGAGNEQFF
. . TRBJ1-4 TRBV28 TGTGCCAGCAGTTTGCCCTCGACAGTCCAACGGGAAAAACTGTTTTTT CASSLPSTVQREKLFF
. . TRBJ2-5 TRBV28 TGTGCCAGCAGCGACCCAGGGACCCAGTACTTC CASSDPGTQYF
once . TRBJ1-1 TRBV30 TGTGCCTGGAGAGGACAGAACACTGAAGCTTTCTTT CAWRGQNTEAFF
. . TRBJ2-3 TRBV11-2 TGTGCCAGCAGCTCCCTTAGTCGGTGGGAGGGCACAGATACGCAGTATTTT CASSSLSRWEGTDTQYF